The source of this T cell receptor (beta chain) is a study of T cell clones after liver transplantation. Study at large: Subjects received no induction therapy and standard immunosuppression until randomization at 12-24 months post-transplant.

The CDR3 runs 16 residues. The assay was immunoSEQ multiplex PCR, and TCRdb's table has in-frame clones only and misses some. The sample includes tens of thousands of clones, around three quarters seen only once; the top ten take 2.8%. Unstimulated PBMCs were sorted into CD3+CD4+ and CD3+CD8+ populations. The chain carries TRBV21-1 and TRBJ2-7; the table's D call, TRBD1, was not checked against the DNA. TRBV21-1 is described as a pseudogene. The input for sequencing was CD4+ T cells from blood, taken at the approximately 15-month timepoint. This receptor was taken from a human patient who received a liver transplant. Some T cells may be provided by the graft donor. The CDR3 nucleotides are TGTGCCAGCAGCAAAGAGGTAAGGACAGCATCCTACGAGCAGTACTTC. It translates to CASSKEVRTASYEQYF.